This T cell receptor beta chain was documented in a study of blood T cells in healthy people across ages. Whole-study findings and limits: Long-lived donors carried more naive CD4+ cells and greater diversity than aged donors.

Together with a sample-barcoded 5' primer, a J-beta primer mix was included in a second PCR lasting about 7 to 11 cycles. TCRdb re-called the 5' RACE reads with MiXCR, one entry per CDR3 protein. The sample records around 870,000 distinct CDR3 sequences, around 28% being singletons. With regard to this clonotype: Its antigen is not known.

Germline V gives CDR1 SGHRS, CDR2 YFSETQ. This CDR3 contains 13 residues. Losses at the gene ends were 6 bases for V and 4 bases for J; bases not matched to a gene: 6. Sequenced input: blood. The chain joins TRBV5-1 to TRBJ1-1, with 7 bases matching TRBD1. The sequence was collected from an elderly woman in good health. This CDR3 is CASKTGMSTEAFF. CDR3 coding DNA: TGCGCCAGCAAGACAGGGATGAGCACTGAAGCTTTCTTT.